This T cell receptor beta chain was documented in a study of CD8 T cells in Susac syndrome. Random hexamers were used to reverse transcribe an amount of roughly 0.5 to 1 ug RNA. TCRdb called the immunoSEQ multiplex PCR reads again in MiXCR, with one record for every CDR3 protein. The top ten hold roughly 0.07% of the sample, which has 300,000 to 350,000 distinct CDR3 sequences, 92% seen once. Germline loops: CDR1 MGHRA, CDR2 YSYEKL. The CDR3 has 16 residues. V lost 3 bases, J lost 4 bases, and 9 bases stayed unmatched. Sequencing of TCR beta was performed on blood CD8+ T cells and on blood CD4+ T cells.

The sequence came from a human donor with multiple sclerosis. The sample was CD4+ T cells from PBMCs. The chain links TRBV4-1 to TRBJ1-1, with 9 bases that match TRBD1. The CDR3 DNA reads as TGCGCCAGCAGCCATAGACCGGGACAGGGAAGCACTGAAGCTTTCTTT. It encodes CASSHRPGQGSTEAFF.